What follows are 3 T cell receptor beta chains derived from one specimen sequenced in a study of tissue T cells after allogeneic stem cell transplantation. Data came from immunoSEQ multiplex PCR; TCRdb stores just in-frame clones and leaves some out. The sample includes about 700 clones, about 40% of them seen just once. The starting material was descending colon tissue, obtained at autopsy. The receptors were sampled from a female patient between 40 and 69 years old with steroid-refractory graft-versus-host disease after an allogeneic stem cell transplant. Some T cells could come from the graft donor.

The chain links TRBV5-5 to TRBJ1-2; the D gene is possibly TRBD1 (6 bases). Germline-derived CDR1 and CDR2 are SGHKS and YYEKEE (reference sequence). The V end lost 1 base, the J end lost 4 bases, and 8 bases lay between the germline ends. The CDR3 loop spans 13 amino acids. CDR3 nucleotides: TGTGCCAGCAGCTTGACAGGGCCCTATGGCTACACCTTC. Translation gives CASSLTGPYGYTF.

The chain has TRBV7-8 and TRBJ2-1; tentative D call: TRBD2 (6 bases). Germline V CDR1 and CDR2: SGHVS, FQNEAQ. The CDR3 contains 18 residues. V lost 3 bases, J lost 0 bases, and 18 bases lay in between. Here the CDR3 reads CASSFDPRDFSSYNEQFF. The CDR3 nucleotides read TGTGCCAGCAGCTTTGACCCCCGGGACTTTAGCTCCTACAATGAGCAGTTCTTC.

CDR3 loop: CASRLEQALPYGYTF. DNA of the CDR3: TGTGCCAGCAGACTTGAACAGGCCTTACCGTATGGCTACACCTTC. V usage is TRBV5-4 and J usage is TRBJ1-2; the D gene is possibly TRBD1 (5 bases). CDR1 and CDR2 from the germline V gene are SGHNT and YYREEE (reference sequence). The CDR3 length is 15 residues. The V end was cut by 5 bases, the J end by 5 bases, with 19 bases between.